The clone carrying this TCR beta chain was counted at least ten times. Its specificity is not known. Germline V gives CDR1 MNHNY, CDR2 SVGAGI (reference sequence). The CDR3 is 15 amino acids. V lost 2 bases, J lost 4 bases, and 5 bases stayed unmatched. Using RNA transcripts as the source, TCR beta CDR3 regions were amplified. During a first-round RT-PCR of the TCR CDR3, the HTBI primer set was used. TCRdb reprocessed the multiplex PCR reads with MiXCR, giving one entry per CDR3 protein. The table lists approximately 400,000 distinct CDR3 sequences, over 11% of them singletons. The sample comes from a study of T cells in Graves' hyperthyroidism and ophthalmopathy. The wider study: Pretreatment peripheral blood was obtained at initial diagnosis.

Study-level findings and limits: Also found in blood were most expanded thyroid clonotypes above 0.001.

Sequenced material: blood. This sequence originates from a man in his fifties with Graves' ophthalmopathy. This chain uses TRBV6-6 with TRBJ2-5; TRBD1 aligns across 9 bases. In DNA, the CDR3 is TGTGCCAGCAGTTACGGGACAGGGTTCCCAGAGACCCAGTACTTC. Protein product: CASSYGTGFPETQYF.